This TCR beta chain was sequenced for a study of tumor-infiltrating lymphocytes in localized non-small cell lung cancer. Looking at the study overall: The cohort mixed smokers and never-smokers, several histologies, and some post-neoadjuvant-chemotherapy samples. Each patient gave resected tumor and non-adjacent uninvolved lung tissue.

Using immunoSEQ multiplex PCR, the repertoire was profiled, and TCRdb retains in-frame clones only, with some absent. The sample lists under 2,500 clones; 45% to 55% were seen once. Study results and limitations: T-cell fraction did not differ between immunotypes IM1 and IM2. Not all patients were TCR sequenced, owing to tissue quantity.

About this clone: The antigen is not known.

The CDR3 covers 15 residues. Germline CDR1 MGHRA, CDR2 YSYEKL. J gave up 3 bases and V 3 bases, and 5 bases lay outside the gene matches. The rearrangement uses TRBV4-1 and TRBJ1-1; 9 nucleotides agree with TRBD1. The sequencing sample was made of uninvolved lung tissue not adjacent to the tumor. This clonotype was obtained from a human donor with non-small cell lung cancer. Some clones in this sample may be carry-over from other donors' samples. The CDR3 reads CASSHDRGRDTEAFF. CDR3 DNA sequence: TGCGCCAGCAGCCACGACAGGGGGAGGGACACTGAAGCTTTCTTT.